The 12 T cell receptor beta chains reported below all come from one sample, sequenced in a study of CD8 T cells in ankylosing spondylitis. Study-wide points: A TCR beta motif of eight highly homologous variants appeared characteristic of ankylosing spondylitis blood.

TCRdb re-called the 5' RACE reads through MiXCR, storing one row per CDR3 protein. In the table there are approximately 300,000 distinct CDR3 sequences, roughly 8% of which are singletons. Their specific antigens are unknown. Sequencing was carried out using blood, either unsorted or a sorted T cell fraction (not recorded which). The receptors were sampled from a male donor with ankylosing spondylitis.

This clonotype has a count of ten or more. This chain joins TRBV2 and TRBJ2-7, with 7 bases that match TRBD2. The germline gives CDR1 SNHLY, CDR2 FYNNEI. The length of the CDR3 is 12 residues. Trimming at V came to 1 base and at J to 10 bases, leaving 4 bases not matched to a gene. CDR3: CASSEGGGVQYF. The CDR3 DNA is TGTGCCAGCAGTGAAGGGGGAGGGGTTCAGTACTTC.

This clonotype was recorded at least ten times. The V and J genes are TRBV6-1 and TRBJ2-5, with TRBD1 as a possible D gene (5 bases). This CDR3 is 14 amino acids long. Looked up from germline, CDR1 is MNHNS and CDR2 is SASEGT. V dropped 9 bases and J dropped 2 bases, with 16 bases sitting between them. The CDR3 loop is CASSLGRLQETQYF. CDR3 DNA: TGTGCCAGTAGCCTGGGGCGCCTGCAAGAGACCCAGTACTTC.

This clonotype turned up a few times. The chain recombines TRBV29-1 with TRBJ1-5; 7 nucleotides line up with TRBD1. Germline V gene data show CDR1 as SQVTM and CDR2 as ANQGSEA. The trim removed 4 bases at V and 7 bases at J, leaving 7 bases unmatched. The CDR3 has 13 amino acids. The CDR3 region has the DNA TGCAGCGTTGGCGGTGGAGGGGGCCAGCCCCAGCATTTT. Encoded protein: CSVGGGGGQPQHF.

This clonotype was seen at least ten times. V usage is TRBV7-9 and J usage is TRBJ2-4; D is ambiguous. CDR3 size: 13 residues. Germline CDR1 reads SEHNR; CDR2 reads FQNEAQ (reference sequence). V dropped 0 bases and J dropped 6 bases, with 6 bases sitting between them. The CDR3 is CASSLAGLNIQYF. In DNA, the CDR3 is TGTGCCAGCAGCTTAGCGGGGTTAAACATTCAGTACTTC.

There are a few counts of this clonotype. The chain links TRBV19 to TRBJ1-5, with a weak D call TRBD1 (5 bases). CDR1 and CDR2 from the germline V gene are LNHDA and SQIVND (reference sequence). Trimming took off 7 bases at V and 4 bases at J, with 17 bases between the two ends. The CDR3 contains 15 residues. The CDR3 DNA reads as TGTGCCAGTACCTATGCTGCATCAGGGAATCAGCCCCAGCATTTT. Amino acid sequence: CASTYAASGNQPQHF. The full variable domain, its missing parts supplied by reference TRBV19 and TRBJ1-5, is DGGITQSPKYLFRKEGQNVTLSCEQNLNHDAMYWYRQDPGQGLRLIYYSQIVNDFQKGDIAEGYSVSREKKESFPLTVTSAQKNPTAFYLCASTYAASGNQPQHFGDGTRLSIL.

This clonotype was observed at least ten times. The chain has TRBV11-1 and TRBJ2-1, with D tentatively TRBD2 (5 bases). The CDR3 sequence is 15 residues long. The V gene's germline CDR1 is SGHAT and CDR2 FQDESV (reference sequence). Trimming cost V 1 base and J 0 bases, with 7 bases left between them. Written as DNA, the CDR3 is TGTGCCAGCAGCTTAGACGACTACTCCTACAATGAGCAGTTCTTC. This codes for CASSLDDYSYNEQFF. The full variable domain, its missing parts supplied by reference TRBV11-1 and TRBJ2-1, is EAEVAQSPRYKITEKSQAVAFWCDPISGHATLYWYRQILGQGPELLVQFQDESVVDDSQLPKDRFSAERLKGVDSTLKIQPAELGDSAMYLCASSLDDYSYNEQFFGPGTRLTVL.

There are many counts of this clonotype. V and J are TRBV29-1 and TRBJ2-1, with 9 bases aligning to TRBD2. V lost 7 bases and J lost 10; bases outside the gene matches: 8. The CDR3 has 12 amino acids. Per germline, CDR1 SQVTM and CDR2 ANQGSEA. In nucleotides, the CDR3 is TGCAGCGCCTCGGGACTAGCCGCCGAGCAGTTCTTC. This translates into CSASGLAAEQFF.

This clonotype showed up many times. V and J are TRBV14 and TRBJ2-1, with a weak D call TRBD1 (6 bases). The V gene lost 1 base and the J gene lost 2 bases, with 6 bases spanning the gap. CDR3 length: 14 amino acids. Germline V gene data show CDR1 as SGHDN and CDR2 as FVKESK. DNA for the CDR3: TGTGCCAGCAGCCAAGGGGGGCCCTACAATGAGCAGTTCTTC. Its translation: CASSQGGPYNEQFF.

The table lists this clonotype with many counts. The rearrangement links TRBV6-2 or TRBV6-3 to TRBJ2-1, with 14 nucleotides matching TRBD2. This CDR3 spans 16 amino acids. Unmatched junction bases numbered 9, after V lost 5 bases and J lost 9 bases. Germline values: CDR1 MNHEY, CDR2 SVGEGT. The CDR3 DNA reads TGTGCCAGCAGTCTCACGACTAGCGGGAGGGCCGGTGAGCAGTTCTTC. It codes for CASSLTTSGRAGEQFF.

The genes are TRBV20-1 and TRBJ2-5, with D possibly TRBD1 on 6 matching bases. Germline V gene data show CDR1 as DFQATT and CDR2 as SNEGSKA (reference sequence). The CDR3 totals 15 residues. Deletions cut 4 bases from V and 5 bases from J, with 20 bases between. The chain's CDR3 is CSATDAQGNTETQYF. The CDR3 bases are TGCAGTGCTACGGATGCACAGGGTAATACGGAGACCCAGTACTTC.

This clonotype was counted only a few times. The chain is built from TRBV29-1 and TRBJ2-2; 7 bases are shared with TRBD2. Trimming cost V 7 bases and J 6 bases; bases outside gene matches: 5. The CDR3 spans 12 residues. Germline V gene lookup returns CDR1 SQVTM and CDR2 ANQGSEA. The CDR3 loop reads CSARLAAGELFF. Written as DNA, the CDR3 is TGCAGCGCAAGACTAGCCGCCGGGGAGCTGTTTTTT.

The chain combines TRBV10-3 with TRBJ1-2; weak D call: TRBD1 (5 bases). V was pared by 10 bases and J by 3 bases, with 15 bases between. Germline CDR1 reads ENHRY; CDR2 reads SYGVKD. CDR3 length: 13 residues. CDR3 amino acids: CATGMGLHYGYTF. DNA of the CDR3: TGTGCCACCGGAATGGGGCTGCACTATGGCTACACCTTC.